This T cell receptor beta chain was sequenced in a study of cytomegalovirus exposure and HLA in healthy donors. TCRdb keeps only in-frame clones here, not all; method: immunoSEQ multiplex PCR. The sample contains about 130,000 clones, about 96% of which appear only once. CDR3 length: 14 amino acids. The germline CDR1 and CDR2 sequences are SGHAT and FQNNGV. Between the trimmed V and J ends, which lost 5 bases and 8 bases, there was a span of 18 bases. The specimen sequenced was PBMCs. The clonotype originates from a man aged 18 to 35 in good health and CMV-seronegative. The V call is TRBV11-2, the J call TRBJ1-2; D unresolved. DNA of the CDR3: TGTGCCAGCAGCCGGAGAGAGGGCGCAAACGGCTACACCTTC. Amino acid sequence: CASSRREGANGYTF.